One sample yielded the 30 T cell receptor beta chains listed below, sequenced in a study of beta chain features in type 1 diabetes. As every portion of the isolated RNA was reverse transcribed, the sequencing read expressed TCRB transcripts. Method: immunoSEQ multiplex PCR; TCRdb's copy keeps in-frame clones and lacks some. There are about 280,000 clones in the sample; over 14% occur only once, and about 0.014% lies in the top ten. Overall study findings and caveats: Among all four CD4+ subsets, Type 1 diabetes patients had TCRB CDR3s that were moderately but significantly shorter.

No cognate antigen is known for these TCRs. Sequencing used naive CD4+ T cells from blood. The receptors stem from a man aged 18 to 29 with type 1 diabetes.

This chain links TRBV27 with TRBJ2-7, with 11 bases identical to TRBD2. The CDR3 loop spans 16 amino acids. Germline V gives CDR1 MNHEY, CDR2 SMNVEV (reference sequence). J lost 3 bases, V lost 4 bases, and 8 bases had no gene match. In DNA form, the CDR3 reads TGTGCCAGCAGTTCCCGAACTAGCGGGGGTCGCTACGAGCAGTACTTC. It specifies CASSSRTSGGRYEQYF.

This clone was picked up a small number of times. The CDR3 spells CASSPLQGQGQAKNIQYF. DNA for the CDR3: TGTGCCAGCTCACCGCTCCAAGGACAGGGCCAGGCCAAAAACATTCAGTACTTC. The chain uses TRBV18 and TRBJ2-4; 8 bases line up with TRBD1. This CDR3 is 18 amino acids long. In germline, CDR1 is KGHSH, CDR2 LQKENI. V lost 3 bases to trimming and J lost 1 base; unmatched junction nucleotides: 11.

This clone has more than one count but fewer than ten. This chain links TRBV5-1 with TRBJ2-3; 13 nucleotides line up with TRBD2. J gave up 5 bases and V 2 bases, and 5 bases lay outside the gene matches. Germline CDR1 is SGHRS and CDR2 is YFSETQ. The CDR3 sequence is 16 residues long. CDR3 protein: CASSFIGLAGEDTQYF. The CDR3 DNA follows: TGCGCCAGCAGCTTTATCGGACTAGCGGGGGAAGATACGCAGTATTTT. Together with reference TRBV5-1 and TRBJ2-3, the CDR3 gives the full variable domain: KAGVTQTPRYLIKTRGQQVTLSCSPISGHRSVSWYQQTPGQGLQFLFEYFSETQRNKGNFPGRFSGRQFSNSRSEMNVSTLELGDSALYLCASSFIGLAGEDTQYFGPGTRLTVL.

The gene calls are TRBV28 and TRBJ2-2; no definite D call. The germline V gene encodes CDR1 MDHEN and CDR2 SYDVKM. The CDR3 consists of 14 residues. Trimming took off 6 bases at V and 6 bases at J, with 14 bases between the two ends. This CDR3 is CASSPHRPPGELFF. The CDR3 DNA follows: TGTGCCAGCAGCCCACACCGTCCTCCCGGGGAGCTGTTTTTT. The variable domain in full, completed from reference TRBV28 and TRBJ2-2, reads DVKVTQSSRYLVKRTGEKVFLECVQDMDHENMFWYRQDPGLGLRLIYFSYDVKMKEKGDIPEGYSVSREKKERFSLILESASTNQTSMYLCASSPHRPPGELFFGEGSRLTVL.

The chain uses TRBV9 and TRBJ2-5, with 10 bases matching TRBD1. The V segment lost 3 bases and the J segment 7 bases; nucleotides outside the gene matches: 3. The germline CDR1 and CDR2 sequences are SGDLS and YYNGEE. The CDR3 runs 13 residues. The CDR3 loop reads CASSAWDRGTQYF. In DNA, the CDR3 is TGTGCCAGCAGCGCCTGGGACAGGGGGACCCAGTACTTC.

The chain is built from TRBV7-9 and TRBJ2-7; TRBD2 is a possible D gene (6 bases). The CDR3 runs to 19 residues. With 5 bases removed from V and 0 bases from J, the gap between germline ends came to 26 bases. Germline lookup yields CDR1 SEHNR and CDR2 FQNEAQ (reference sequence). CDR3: CASSMRVLRSGEYSYEQYF. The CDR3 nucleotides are TGTGCCAGCAGCATGAGGGTTCTAAGATCGGGGGAGTACTCCTACGAGCAGTACTTC.

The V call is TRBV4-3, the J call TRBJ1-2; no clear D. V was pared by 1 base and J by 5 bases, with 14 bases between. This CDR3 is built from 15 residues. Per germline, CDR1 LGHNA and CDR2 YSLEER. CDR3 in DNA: TGCGCCAGCAGCCAAGGACGAGTGTGGGAGTATGGCTACACCTTC. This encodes CASSQGRVWEYGYTF.

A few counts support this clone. The CDR3 DNA reads as TGTGCCAGCTCCTCACGACAGGGTGTATACGAGCAGTACTTC. Its protein product is CASSSRQGVYEQYF. The gene calls are TRBV18 and TRBJ2-7; 7 bases align to TRBD1. CDR1 and CDR2 (germline): KGHSH, LQKENI. This CDR3 comprises 14 residues. V trimming: 6 bases; J trimming: 4 bases; junction bases outside the gene matches: 9.

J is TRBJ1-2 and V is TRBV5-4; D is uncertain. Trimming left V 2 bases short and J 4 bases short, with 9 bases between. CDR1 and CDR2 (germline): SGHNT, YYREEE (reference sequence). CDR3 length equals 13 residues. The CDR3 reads CASSFGPAYGYTF. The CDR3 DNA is TGTGCCAGCAGCTTTGGGCCGGCCTATGGCTACACCTTC.

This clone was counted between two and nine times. The CDR3 reads CAWSVPRGGYEQYF. The CDR3 nucleotides are TGTGCCTGGAGTGTCCCCAGGGGCGGGTACGAGCAGTACTTC. The rearrangement links TRBV30 to TRBJ2-7; perhaps TRBD1 as D (6 bases). Germline CDR1 reads GTSNPN; CDR2 reads SVGIG (reference sequence). The CDR3 runs 14 residues. Trimming took off 0 bases at V and 4 bases at J, with 13 bases between the two ends. Complete variable domain (other parts from reference TRBV30 and TRBJ2-7): SQTIHQWPATLVQPVGSPLSLECTVEGTSNPNLYWYRQAAGRGLQLLFYSVGIGQISSEVPQNLSASRPQDRQFILSSKKLLLSDSGFYLCAWSVPRGGYEQYFGPGTRLTVT.

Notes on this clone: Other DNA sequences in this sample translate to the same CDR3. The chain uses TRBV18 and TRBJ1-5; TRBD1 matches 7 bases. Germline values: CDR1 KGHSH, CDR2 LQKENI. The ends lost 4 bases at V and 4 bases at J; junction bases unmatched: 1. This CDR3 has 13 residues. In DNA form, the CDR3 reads TGTGCCAGCTCACAACAGGGGAATCAGCCCCAGCATTTT. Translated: CASSQQGNQPQHF.

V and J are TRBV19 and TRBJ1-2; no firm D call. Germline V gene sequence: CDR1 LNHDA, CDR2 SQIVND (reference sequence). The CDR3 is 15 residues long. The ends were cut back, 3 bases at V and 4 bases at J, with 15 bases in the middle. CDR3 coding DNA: TGTGCCAGTAGTATCAGATTTGAGACATCCTATGGCTACACCTTC. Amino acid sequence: CASSIRFETSYGYTF.

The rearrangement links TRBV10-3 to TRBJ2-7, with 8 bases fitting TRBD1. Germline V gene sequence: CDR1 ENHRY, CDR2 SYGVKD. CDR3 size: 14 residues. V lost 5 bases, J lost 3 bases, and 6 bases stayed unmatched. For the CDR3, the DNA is TGTGCCATCAGTCCAGGACAGGGCTACTACGAGCAGTACTTC. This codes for CAISPGQGYYEQYF.

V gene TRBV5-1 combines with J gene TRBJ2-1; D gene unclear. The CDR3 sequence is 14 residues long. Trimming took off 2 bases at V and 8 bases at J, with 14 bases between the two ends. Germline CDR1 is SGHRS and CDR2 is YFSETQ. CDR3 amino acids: CASSLGAAPDEQFF. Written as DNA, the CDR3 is TGCGCCAGCAGCTTAGGAGCTGCCCCGGATGAGCAGTTCTTC.

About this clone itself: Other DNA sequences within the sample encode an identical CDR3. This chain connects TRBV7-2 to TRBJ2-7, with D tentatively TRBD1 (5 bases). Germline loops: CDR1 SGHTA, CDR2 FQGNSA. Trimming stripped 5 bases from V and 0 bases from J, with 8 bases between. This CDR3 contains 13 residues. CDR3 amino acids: CASSRDSSYEQYF. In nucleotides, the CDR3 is TGTGCCAGCAGCCGCGACAGCTCCTACGAGCAGTACTTC.

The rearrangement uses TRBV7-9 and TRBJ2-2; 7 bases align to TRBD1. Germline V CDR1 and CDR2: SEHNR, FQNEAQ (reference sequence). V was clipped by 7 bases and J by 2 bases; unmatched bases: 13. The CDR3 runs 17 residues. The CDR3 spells CASTPDRKATNTGELFF. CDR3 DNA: TGTGCCAGCACCCCGGACAGGAAGGCTACAAACACCGGGGAGCTGTTTTTT.

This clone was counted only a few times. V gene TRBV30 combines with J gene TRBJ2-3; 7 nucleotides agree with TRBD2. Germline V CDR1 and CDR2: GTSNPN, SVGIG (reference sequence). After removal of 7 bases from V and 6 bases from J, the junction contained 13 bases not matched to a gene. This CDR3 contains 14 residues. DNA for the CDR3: TGTGCCTCTCCTTCTAGCGGAAAAAGGGATACGCAGTATTTT. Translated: CASPSSGKRDTQYF.

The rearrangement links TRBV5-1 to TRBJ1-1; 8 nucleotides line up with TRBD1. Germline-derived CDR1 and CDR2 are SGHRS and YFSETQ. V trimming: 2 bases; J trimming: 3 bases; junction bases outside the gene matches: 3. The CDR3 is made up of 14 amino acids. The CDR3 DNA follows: TGCGCCAGCAGCTTACAGGGGGTGGACACTGAAGCTTTCTTT. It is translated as CASSLQGVDTEAFF.

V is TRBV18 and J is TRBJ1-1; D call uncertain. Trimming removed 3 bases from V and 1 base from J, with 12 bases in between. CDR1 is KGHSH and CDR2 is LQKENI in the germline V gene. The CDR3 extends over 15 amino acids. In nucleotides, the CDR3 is TGTGCCAGCTCACCCCAAGCGACGGGGAACACTGAAGCTTTCTTT. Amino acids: CASSPQATGNTEAFF.

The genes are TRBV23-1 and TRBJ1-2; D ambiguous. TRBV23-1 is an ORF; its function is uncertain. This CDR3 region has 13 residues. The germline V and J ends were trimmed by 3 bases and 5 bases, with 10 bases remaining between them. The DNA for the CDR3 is TGCGCCAGCAGTCACTACGGGATATATGGCTACACCTTC. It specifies CASSHYGIYGYTF.

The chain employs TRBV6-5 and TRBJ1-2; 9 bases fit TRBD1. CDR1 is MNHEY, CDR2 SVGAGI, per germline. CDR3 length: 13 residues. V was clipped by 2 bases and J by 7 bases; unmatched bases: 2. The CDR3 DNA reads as TGTGCCAGCAGTTACCGGACAGGGGTTGGCTACACCTTC. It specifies CASSYRTGVGYTF.

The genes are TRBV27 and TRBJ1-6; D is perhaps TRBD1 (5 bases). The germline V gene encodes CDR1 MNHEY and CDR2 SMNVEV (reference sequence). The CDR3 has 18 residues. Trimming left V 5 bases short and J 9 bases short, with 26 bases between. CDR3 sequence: CASSPRLRTWTKISPLHF. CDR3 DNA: TGTGCCAGCAGTCCGAGACTAAGGACATGGACTAAAATTTCACCCCTCCACTTT.

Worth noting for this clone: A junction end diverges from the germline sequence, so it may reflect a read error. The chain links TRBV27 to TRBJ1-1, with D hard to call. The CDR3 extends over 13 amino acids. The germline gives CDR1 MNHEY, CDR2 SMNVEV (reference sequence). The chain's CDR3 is CASNLGPDTEAFF. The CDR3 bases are TGTGCCAGCAATTTAGGGCCGGACACTGAAGCTTTCTTT.

The CDR3 coding sequence is TGCGCCAGCAGCCAAGGGACTAGCGGGGGCTTCTACGAGCAGTACTTC. Its translation: CASSQGTSGGFYEQYF. V is TRBV5-1 and J is TRBJ2-7, with 14 nucleotides matching TRBD2. From germline, CDR1 is SGHRS and CDR2 YFSETQ. The CDR3 runs to 16 residues. The ends lost 4 bases at V and 3 bases at J; junction bases unmatched: 6.

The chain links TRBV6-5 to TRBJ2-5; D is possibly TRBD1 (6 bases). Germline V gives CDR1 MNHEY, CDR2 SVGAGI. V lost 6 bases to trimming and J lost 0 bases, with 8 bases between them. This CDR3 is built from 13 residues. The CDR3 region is CASSQGYQETQYF. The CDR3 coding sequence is TGTGCCAGCAGCCAGGGGTACCAAGAGACCCAGTACTTC.

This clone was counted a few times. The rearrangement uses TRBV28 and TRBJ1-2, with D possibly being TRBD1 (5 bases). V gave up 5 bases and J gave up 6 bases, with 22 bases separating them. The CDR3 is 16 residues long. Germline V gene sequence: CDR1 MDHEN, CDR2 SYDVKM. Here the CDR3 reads CASSRLQGIWGDGYTF. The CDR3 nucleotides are TGTGCCAGCAGTCGACTCCAGGGAATTTGGGGGGATGGCTACACCTTC.

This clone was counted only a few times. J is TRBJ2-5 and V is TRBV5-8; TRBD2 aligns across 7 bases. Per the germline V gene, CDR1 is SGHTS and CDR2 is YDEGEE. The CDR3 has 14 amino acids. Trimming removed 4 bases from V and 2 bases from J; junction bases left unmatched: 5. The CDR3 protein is CASSRGLEQETQYF. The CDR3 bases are TGTGCCAGCAGCCGTGGACTAGAGCAAGAGACCCAGTACTTC.

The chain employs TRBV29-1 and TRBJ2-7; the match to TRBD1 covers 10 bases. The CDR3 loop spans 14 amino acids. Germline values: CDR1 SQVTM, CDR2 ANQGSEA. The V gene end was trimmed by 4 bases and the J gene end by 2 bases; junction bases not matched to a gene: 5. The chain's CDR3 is CSVARDRGPYEQYF. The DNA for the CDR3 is TGCAGCGTTGCCCGGGACAGGGGACCCTACGAGCAGTACTTC.

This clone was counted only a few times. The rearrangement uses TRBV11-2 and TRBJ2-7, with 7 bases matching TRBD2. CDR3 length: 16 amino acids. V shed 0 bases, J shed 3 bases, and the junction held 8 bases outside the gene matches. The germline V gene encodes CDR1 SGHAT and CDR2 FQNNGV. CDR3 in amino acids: CASSLDPRGRSYEQYF. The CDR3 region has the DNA TGTGCCAGCAGCTTAGATCCACGCGGGAGAAGCTACGAGCAGTACTTC.

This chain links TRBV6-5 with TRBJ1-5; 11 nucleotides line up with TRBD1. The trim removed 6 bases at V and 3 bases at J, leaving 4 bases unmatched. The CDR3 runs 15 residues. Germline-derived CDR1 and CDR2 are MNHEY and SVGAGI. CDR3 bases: TGTGCCAGCAGGTCGGGACAGGGGGACAATCAGCCCCAGCATTTT. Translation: CASRSGQGDNQPQHF.